This TCR beta chain was recorded in a study of early T cells in non-severe SARS-CoV-2 infection listed by TCRdb under 2021. General notes on the study: Bulk RNA from unsorted whole blood was used for TCR sequencing, so alpha and beta chains could not be paired.

The library relied on 5' RACE. The instrument was a NextSeq 500. To correct for sequencing error and PCR bias, the TCR library protocol tagged individual cDNA molecules with unique molecular identifiers. Both TCR alpha and beta chains were sequenced, and tight co-correlation was observed between alpha and beta sequence abundances in each sample. The study's processing was this. Decombinator V4 was used to annotate TCR sequences for V gene, J gene and CDR3. TCRs were defined as expanded if a significant change between any two time points was detected under a Poisson model with p below 0.0001. Abundances of TCRs were expressed as counts per million after normalisation to the total number of TCRs sequenced in each sample. TRAV1-2 paired with TRAJ12, TRAJ20 or TRAJ33 defined MAIT TCRs, while TRAV10 paired with TRAJ18 defined iNKT TCRs. VDJdb, accessed 1 November 2021, was searched for CMV, EBV and SARS-CoV-2 annotated TCRs, with TCRs annotated for multiple antigens excluded. The public reads were reanalyzed by TCRdb: fastp trimming at Q25, MiXCR alignment, in-frame beta chains only. Each record represents a unique CDR3 protein, reported with the most common genes and DNA among its rows. The V and J calls reflect TCRdb's pipeline rather than the authors' work. Counted in this sample were tens of thousands of distinct CDR3 sequences; roughly an eighth of them appeared once. The leading ten clones occupy over 0.95% of the sample.

The V and J ends are trimmed by 4 bases and 5 bases, leaving 15 bases between them. Taken from the germline V gene, the CDR1 and CDR2 loops are SGHAT and FQNNGV. Reading from cysteine to phenylalanine, the CDR3 counts 14 amino acids. Of the read, only the CDR3 DNA is kept; its 42 bases are in frame from base 1. Findings and caveats that apply to the study as a whole: VDJdb matching was skewed toward anti-spike CD8 responses and likely underestimated virus-specific expansions by missing private and CD4 specificities.

This was a case-control study nested in a cohort of healthcare workers in London, UK, who had nasopharyngeal swab PCR tests and blood samples taken every week. Between 23 and 31 March 2020, the week of the UK lockdown, healthcare workers were enrolled and then followed up weekly for as long as 16 weeks. This clonotype was found many times. The antigen this receptor binds is unknown. No base quality values were provided; no much bigger clone lies one nucleotide off. Sequenced input: whole blood. The chain is made from TRBV11-2 and TRBJ2-7; the D assignment is uncertain and may be TRBD1 or TRBD2, with 5 bases supporting each. This sequence was found in an adult who was a healthcare worker with PCR-confirmed SARS-CoV-2 infection or an uninfected control (not recorded which). The DNA sequence is as follows: TGTGCCAGCAGCTCAGTGAGGGGAATAAACGAGCAGTACTTC. Its translation reads: CASSSVRGINEQYF.